This TCR beta chain was identified in a study of shared clonotypes between healthy human individuals. From germline, CDR1 is SGHRS and CDR2 YFSETQ. J lost 5 bases, V lost 4 bases, and 9 bases had no gene match. The CDR3 extends over 17 amino acids. Study-wide points: The study generally estimated greater richness for naive than memory subsets.

A word on this clone: What it binds is unknown.

Sequenced by immunoSEQ multiplex PCR; TCRdb stores in-frame clones only, minus some. The table lists more than 1.2 million clones, 98% of them singletons. Sequenced: naive CD4+ T cells sorted from blood. Stated subset: CD45RA+ positively selected. The chain is built from TRBV5-1 and TRBJ2-3; 14 positions match TRBD2. The receptor's source is a man aged 30-40 years in good health. The CDR3 DNA reads as TGCGCCAGCAGCGAAGGGACTAGCGGGGGCCTACTAGATACGCAGTATTTT. Translating it yields CASSEGTSGGLLDTQYF.